This TCR beta chain comes out of a study of shared clonotypes between healthy human individuals. Study as a whole: Each donor's CD4 naive and CD4 memory cells filled three plates apiece, CD8 naive two, and CD8 memory one.

TCRdb's copy holds only in-frame clones and misses some; the assay was immunoSEQ multiplex PCR. The table shows a few million clones, with around 90% occurring only once. The junction had 5 bases not matched to a gene; V was cut back by 1 base and J by 0 bases. This CDR3 is 15 amino acids long. In germline, CDR1 is GTSNPN, CDR2 SVGIG (reference sequence). The chain links TRBV30 to TRBJ1-1; 7 bases fit TRBD1. The source is a young man in good health. The sample consisted of naive CD4+ T cells sorted from blood. Described subset: CD45RA+ positively selected. CDR3 sequence (DNA): TGTGCCTGGAGTGCTGCCGGGACAGTGAACACTGAAGCTTTCTTT. Protein product: CAWSAAGTVNTEAFF.